A selection of T cell receptor beta chains follows, all from one sample in a study of T cells in tumors after PD-1 blockade. The table came from immunoSEQ multiplex PCR; TCRdb's copy has only in-frame clones and leaves some out. This table has 60,000 to 65,000 clones, over 65% appearing once. The sample consisted of PBMCs, taken after anti-PD-1 treatment. These receptors were obtained from a human donor with basal cell carcinoma. Both conserved end residues are part of each CDR3. D genes are given only for firm matches. Size is stated for part of the rows, as once, few or many counts, or as a class when the clone is expanded.

>TRBJ2-2|TRBV19|NA|NA|14
CASSRGVGTGELFF
TGTGCCAGTAGCAGGGGGGTAGGCACCGGGGAGCTGTTTTTT
>TRBJ2-1|TRBV5-1|NA|TRBD1|17
CASSLGQGAIGTNEQFF
TGCGCCAGCAGCTTGGGACAGGGGGCGATCGGGACCAATGAGCAGTTCTTC
>TRBJ2-1|TRBV7-2|NA|TRBD2|15
CASSGTSGGAREQFF
TGTGCCAGCAGCGGGACTAGCGGGGGGGCCCGGGAGCAGTTCTTC
>TRBJ1-2|TRBV28|NA|NA|14
CASSLGHTNYGYTF
TGTGCCAGCAGCCTGGGCCACACTAACTATGGCTACACCTTC
>TRBJ1-5|TRBV6-2/TRBV6-3|NA|NA|15
CASSAMGRSNQPQHF
TGTGCCAGCAGTGCCATGGGACGGAGCAATCAGCCCCAGCATTTT
>TRBJ2-3|TRBV6-5|NA|NA|14
CASTLPGPADTQYF
TGTGCCAGCACTCTGCCCGGGCCCGCAGATACGCAGTATTTT
>TRBJ2-7|TRBV30|NA|TRBD1|13
CAWTTGGRYEQYF
TGTGCCTGGACAACAGGGGGCAGGTACGAGCAGTACTTC
>TRBJ2-7|TRBV7-2|NA|NA|15
CASSLNGRLSYEQYF
TGTGCCAGCAGCTTAAACGGACGACTTTCGTACGAGCAGTACTTC
>TRBJ1-1|TRBV30|NA|NA|14
CAWSSAAKNTEAFF
TGTGCCTGGAGTTCGGCAGCAAAGAACACTGAAGCTTTCTTT
>TRBJ2-5|TRBV11-3|NA|TRBD2|15
CASSKGLAAQETQYF
TGTGCCAGCAGCAAGGGACTAGCGGCCCAAGAGACCCAGTACTTC
>TRBJ2-6|TRBV27|NA|NA|14
CASSRISGANVLTF
TGTGCCAGCAGCCGTATCTCTGGGGCCAACGTCCTGACTTTC
>TRBJ1-1|TRBV6-1|NA|NA|15
CASSLMDSLNTEAFF
TGTGCCAGCAGTCTCATGGACAGCCTGAACACTGAAGCTTTCTTT
>TRBJ1-1|TRBV12-5|once|TRBD1|11
CASGRDSEAFF
TGTGCTAGTGGTCGGGACAGTGAAGCTTTCTTT
>TRBJ2-7|TRBV28|NA|NA|16
CASSTIPRGRTHEQYF
TGTGCCAGCAGCACGATCCCGAGGGGGAGGACCCACGAGCAGTACTTC
>TRBJ2-5|TRBV28|NA|TRBD2|13
CASSLVGGETQYF
TGTGCCAGCAGTTTAGTGGGGGGGGAGACCCAGTACTTC
>TRBJ2-3|TRBV24-1|NA|NA|15
CATRTTTSTSYTQYF
TGTGCCACTCGCACCACCACCTCTACTAGCTATACGCAGTATTTT
>TRBJ2-7|TRBV6-5|NA|NA|13
CASSNRESDEQYF
TGTGCCAGCAGTAACAGGGAGAGCGACGAGCAGTACTTC
>TRBJ2-7|TRBV7-9|NA|NA|14
CASSRSGSSYEQYF
TGTGCCAGCAGCCGGAGCGGAAGCTCCTACGAGCAGTACTTC
>TRBJ2-3|TRBV18|NA|TRBD2|16
CASSPDLAGSTDTQYF
TGTGCCAGCTCACCGGATCTAGCGGGGAGCACAGATACGCAGTATTTT
>TRBJ1-2|TRBV28|once|NA|15
CASSGGGGLRYGYTF
TGTGCCAGCAGTGGGGGTGGAGGGCTCCGCTATGGCTACACCTTC
>TRBJ2-1|TRBV30|NA|TRBD1|14
CAWGPGQGSYEQFF
TGTGCCTGGGGGCCGGGACAGGGGTCGTATGAGCAGTTCTTC
>TRBJ1-1|TRBV4-1|once|NA|16
CASSQSTSGSNTEAFF
TGCGCCAGCAGCCAGTCCACATCGGGTTCGAACACTGAAGCTTTCTTT
>TRBJ2-3|TRBV6-5|NA|NA|13
CASSARSTDTQYF
TGTGCCAGCTCTGCGAGGAGCACAGATACGCAGTATTTT
>TRBJ1-2|TRBV3-1/TRBV3-2|NA|NA|15
CASSRTPNQDYGYTF
TGTGCCAGCAGCCGTACGCCAAATCAGGACTATGGCTACACCTTC
>TRBJ2-5|TRBV7-2|NA|TRBD2|15
CASSLTSRGGETQYF
TGTGCCAGCAGCTTAACCTCTAGGGGAGGGGAGACCCAGTACTTC
>TRBJ2-3|TRBV10-3|NA|TRBD2|17
CAISEGTSGGLSDTQYF
TGTGCCATCAGTGAAGGGACTAGCGGGGGACTATCAGATACGCAGTATTTT
>TRBJ1-5|TRBV4-1|NA|NA|16
CASSQPQQSMDQPQHF
TGCGCCAGCAGCCAACCTCAACAGTCAATGGATCAGCCCCAGCATTTT
>TRBJ2-5|TRBV19|once|NA|14
CASSTFTGKETQYF
TGTGCCAGTAGTACGTTTACGGGGAAAGAGACCCAGTACTTC
>TRBJ1-5|TRBV4-2|NA|NA|14
CASSQEVGQRPQHF
TGTGCCAGCAGCCAAGAGGTCGGCCAGAGGCCCCAGCATTTT
>TRBJ2-1|TRBV5-1|once|TRBD1|15
CASSSRDRGDNEQFF
TGCGCCAGCAGCAGCCGGGACAGGGGGGACAATGAGCAGTTCTTC
>TRBJ1-1|TRBV5-4|once|NA|13
CASSLARNTEAFF
TGTGCCAGCAGCTTGGCGAGGAACACTGAAGCTTTCTTT
>TRBJ1-1|TRBV5-1|NA|NA|13
CASSSGERPEAFF
TGCGCCAGCAGCTCAGGGGAGAGGCCTGAAGCTTTCTTT
>TRBJ2-2|TRBV18|NA|NA|16
CASSPYEGANTGELFF
TGTGCCAGCTCACCCTATGAGGGGGCGAACACCGGGGAGCTGTTTTTT
>TRBJ2-5|TRBV15|NA|TRBD2|14
CATSLRGGSETQYF
TGTGCCACCAGCCTCCGGGGGGGCTCTGAGACCCAGTACTTC
>TRBJ1-2|TRBV7-9|NA|NA|13
CASSRSPKYGYTF
TGTGCCAGCAGCCGCTCCCCTAAATATGGCTACACCTTC
>TRBJ2-5|TRBV30|NA|TRBD2|14
CAWGLAGDGETQYF
TGTGCCTGGGGACTAGCGGGGGACGGGGAGACCCAGTACTTC
>TRBJ1-1|TRBV6-6|few|TRBD1|13
CASSYRQGEEAFF
TGTGCCAGCAGTTATCGACAGGGGGAAGAAGCTTTCTTT
>TRBJ1-6|TRBV25-1|NA|NA|13
CASSRAGNSPLHF
TGTGCCAGCAGTCGGGCGGGGAATTCACCCCTCCACTTT
>TRBJ1-6|TRBV28|NA|NA|13
CASSLPGNSPLHF
TGTGCCAGCAGTTTACCTGGAAATTCACCCCTCCACTTT
>TRBJ2-3|TRBV5-6|NA|TRBD1|15
CASSAGTGVSDTQYF
TGTGCCAGCAGCGCCGGGACAGGGGTCTCAGATACGCAGTATTTT
>TRBJ1-3|TRBV6-5|NA|NA|10
CASGQNTIYF
TGTGCCAGCGGGCAAAACACCATATATTTT
>TRBJ2-7|TRBV7-9|NA|TRBD2|15
CASSLGLAGGYEQYF
TGTGCCAGCAGCTTAGGACTAGCGGGGGGATACGAGCAGTACTTC
>TRBJ1-5|TRBV29-1|few|NA|13
CSVEASSGQPQHF
TGCAGCGTTGAAGCCAGCTCAGGTCAGCCCCAGCATTTT
>TRBJ2-5|TRBV14|NA|NA|14
CASSQEGGSKTQYF
TGTGCCAGCAGCCAAGAGGGCGGTTCAAAGACCCAGTACTTC
>TRBJ2-3|TRBV28|NA|NA|14
CASSLLTHTDTQYF
TGTGCCAGCAGTTTATTGACTCACACAGATACGCAGTATTTT
>TRBJ1-1|TRBV7-6|NA|NA|15
CASSLDVGGNTEAFF
TGTGCCAGCAGCTTAGATGTTGGGGGGAACACTGAAGCTTTCTTT
>TRBJ1-1|TRBV25-1|NA|TRBD1|15
CASSDHGQGATEAFF
TGTGCCAGCAGCGACCATGGACAGGGGGCGACTGAAGCTTTCTTT
>TRBJ1-2|TRBV7-2|NA|TRBD1|16
CASSLAPVGTVYGYTF
TGTGCCAGCAGCTTAGCGCCTGTGGGGACAGTCTATGGCTACACCTTC
>TRBJ1-1|TRBV5-1|NA|NA|13
CASSLEPSAEAFF
TGCGCCAGCAGCTTGGAGCCCTCCGCAGAAGCTTTCTTT